This is a list of T cell receptor beta chains from one sample in a study of T cell responses to AZD1222 COVID-19 vaccine. Assay used: immunoSEQ multiplex PCR; TCRdb lists only in-frame clones, some missing. The sample records about 110,000 clones, around nine tenths being singletons. The sequences come from peripheral blood, collected 28 days after the second AZD1222 dose. These receptors originate from an adult who received the AZD1222 COVID-19 vaccine. CDR3s include the opening cysteine and the closing phenylalanine or tryptophan. The D gene is left open where the match is weak. Expanded clones get a size class; other rows say once, few or many, or leave the size out.

j_call d_call cdr3_length v_call clone_size cdr3_aa cdr3_nt
TRBJ1-2 NA 13 TRBV24-1 once CATSVPGAGGYTF NA
TRBJ2-5 NA 13 TRBV6-5 NA CASSPYEAETQYF TGTGCCAGCAGCCCCTATGAGGCCGAGACCCAGTACTTC
TRBJ1-4 TRBD1 15 TRBV28 NA CASSPDRAGVEKLFF TGTGCCAGCAGTCCTGACAGGGCCGGGGTTGAAAAACTGTTTTTT
TRBJ2-3 TRBD2 14 TRBV6-5 NA CASSYGTRRNTQYF TGTGCCAGCAGTTACGGGACTAGGCGGAATACGCAGTATTTT
TRBJ2-2 NA 12 TRBV29-1 NA CSVRQNTGELFF TGCAGCGTCCGACAGAACACCGGGGAGCTGTTTTTT
TRBJ1-6 NA 16 TRBV5-6 once CASSRDSSSYNSPLHF TGTGCCAGCAGTCGGGACTCTAGCTCCTATAATTCACCCCTCCACTTT
TRBJ2-7 NA 13 TRBV15 NA CATSRSQGNEQYF TGTGCCACCAGCAGATCACAGGGAAACGAGCAGTACTTC
TRBJ2-7 NA 13 TRBV2 once CASSEGGTYEQYF TGTGCCAGCAGTGAAGGTGGTACCTACGAGCAGTACTTC
TRBJ1-2 TRBD1 15 TRBV3-1/TRBV3-2 NA CASSQVEGAHYGYTF TGTGCCAGCAGCCAAGTGGAGGGGGCGCACTATGGCTACACCTTC
TRBJ1-1 NA 12 TRBV18 NA CASSAGNTEAFF TGTGCCAGCTCCGCCGGGAACACTGAAGCTTTCTTT
TRBJ1-5 NA 12 TRBV10-2 once CATQRPNQPQHF TGCGCCACCCAGCGGCCCAATCAGCCCCAGCATTTT
TRBJ1-6 NA 16 TRBV7-2 NA CASSSPGKPAGSPLHF TGTGCCAGCAGCTCGCCCGGTAAACCCGCCGGTTCACCCCTCCACTTT
TRBJ2-1 TRBD1 16 TRBV5-6 NA CASSLVGTGTYNEQFF TGTGCCAGCAGCTTGGTCGGGACAGGTACCTACAATGAGCAGTTCTTC
TRBJ2-5 NA 13 TRBV7-6 NA CASSLVGEETQYF TGTGCCAGCAGCTTAGTAGGGGAAGAGACCCAGTACTTC
TRBJ1-1 NA 16 TRBV6-1 NA CASSAPFLRVDTEAFF TGTGCCAGCAGTGCCCCCTTCCTCCGGGTGGACACTGAAGCTTTCTTT
TRBJ2-5 NA 14 TRBV2 NA CASSEGTVEETQYF TGTGCCAGCAGTGAAGGGACAGTGGAAGAGACCCAGTACTTC
TRBJ2-7 NA 13 TRBV7-6 NA CASSARQVTEQYF TGTGCCAGCAGCGCGAGACAGGTAACGGAGCAGTACTTC
TRBJ2-2 NA 15 TRBV3-1/TRBV3-2 NA CASSQPSANTGELFF TGTGCCAGCAGCCAGCCATCGGCGAACACCGGGGAGCTGTTTTTT
TRBJ2-3 NA 15 TRBV6-5 NA CASLLRLFGTDTQYF TGTGCCAGCCTACTTCGGTTATTTGGCACAGATACGCAGTATTTT
TRBJ2-2 NA 15 TRBV7-2 once CASSLAGTLTGELFF TGTGCCAGCAGCTTAGCCGGGACCTTGACCGGGGAGCTGTTTTTT
TRBJ1-1 NA 15 TRBV6-5 NA CASSYYRVRNTEAFF TGTGCCAGCAGTTACTACAGAGTACGCAACACTGAAGCTTTCTTT
TRBJ2-5 NA 14 TRBV7-8 NA CASSEGGAQETQYF TGTGCCAGCAGCGAAGGTGGGGCCCAAGAGACCCAGTACTTC
TRBJ2-7 TRBD1 17 TRBV24-1 once CATSDFSGTVDSYEQYF TGTGCCACCAGTGATTTCTCCGGGACAGTGGATTCCTACGAGCAGTACTTC
TRBJ2-7 NA 13 TRBV12-3/TRBV12-4 few CASSRSDKDEQYF TGTGCCAGCAGCCGCTCCGACAAGGACGAGCAGTACTTC
TRBJ2-4 NA 15 TRBV18 NA CASSPLFGGSDIQYF TGTGCCAGCTCACCCCTCTTCGGGGGATCGGACATTCAGTACTTC
TRBJ1-2 TRBD1 18 TRBV9 NA CASSVSRDRGLSSYGYTF TGTGCCAGCAGCGTAAGCCGAGACAGGGGGCTTTCGTCCTATGGCTACACCTTC
TRBJ2-4 NA 17 TRBV4-1 NA CASSQDQAALAKNIQYF TGCGCCAGCAGCCAAGATCAGGCGGCCCTAGCCAAAAACATTCAGTACTTC
TRBJ1-3 NA 15 TRBV6-5 NA CASSYRATSGNTIYF TGTGCCAGCAGTTACAGGGCGACCTCTGGAAACACCATATATTTT
TRBJ1-1 TRBD1 14 TRBV5-6 NA CASSLDRVNTEAFF TGTGCCAGCAGCCTAGACAGGGTGAACACTGAAGCTTTCTTT
TRBJ1-1 NA 13 TRBV10-1 NA CASSEAGADEAFF TGCGCCAGCAGCGAAGCAGGGGCCGATGAAGCTTTCTTT
TRBJ2-3 NA 11 TRBV20-1 NA CSARDVDTQYF TGCAGTGCTAGAGACGTAGATACGCAGTATTTT
TRBJ2-7 NA 14 TRBV18 NA CASSPPGPEVEQYF TGTGCCAGCTCACCACCGGGACCCGAGGTCGAGCAGTACTTC
TRBJ2-7 TRBD1 14 TRBV28 NA CASRTTGQTYEQYF TGTGCCAGCAGAACAACGGGACAGACTTACGAGCAGTACTTC
TRBJ2-2 NA 12 TRBV24-1 NA CATSEYTGELFF TGTGCCACCAGTGAATACACCGGGGAGCTGTTTTTT
TRBJ2-1 TRBD2 14 TRBV9 NA CASSVTSGANEQFF TGTGCCAGCAGCGTGACTAGCGGGGCCAATGAGCAGTTCTTC
TRBJ2-3 NA 15 TRBV18 NA CASSPTGQNTDTQYF TGTGCCAGCTCACCAACAGGGCAGAACACAGATACGCAGTATTTT
TRBJ2-7 NA 13 TRBV15 NA CATSRGTEHEQYF TGTGCCACCAGCAGAGGGACAGAGCACGAGCAGTACTTC
TRBJ1-2 NA 15 TRBV6-5 NA CASSYSHPELYGYTF TGTGCCAGCAGTTACTCTCATCCGGAATTGTATGGCTACACCTTC
TRBJ2-5 NA 14 TRBV14 NA CASSQGRFRGTQYF TGTGCCAGCAGCCAAGGAAGGTTCCGGGGGACCCAGTACTTC
TRBJ2-1 NA 14 TRBV6-5 NA CASRYRPINNEQFF TGTGCCAGCAGGTATCGGCCCATAAACAATGAGCAGTTCTTC
TRBJ2-7 TRBD2 15 TRBV6-2/TRBV6-3 NA CASSQGLAAVYEQYF TGTGCCAGCAGTCAAGGACTAGCAGCGGTATACGAGCAGTACTTC
TRBJ1-1 NA 15 TRBV3-1/TRBV3-2 NA CASSHAGRENTEAFF TGTGCCAGCAGCCACGCCGGACGGGAAAACACTGAAGCTTTCTTT
TRBJ2-7 TRBD1 14 TRBV19 NA CASSRQGQLYEQYF TGTGCCAGTAGTAGACAGGGGCAGCTCTACGAGCAGTACTTC
TRBJ1-1 TRBD1 15 TRBV27 NA CASSRQGGPYTEAFF TGTGCCAGCAGCCGCCAAGGGGGCCCTTACACTGAAGCTTTCTTT
TRBJ1-5 TRBD1 15 TRBV27 NA CASSLWGQGVQPQHF TGTGCCAGCAGTTTATGGGGACAGGGGGTTCAGCCCCAGCATTTT
TRBJ1-6 TRBD1 17 TRBV12-5 NA CASGLATGQGLVSPLHF TGTGCTAGTGGTTTGGCAACGGGACAGGGGTTAGTGTCACCCCTCCACTTT
TRBJ2-5 NA 16 TRBV27 NA CASSPTPGLLGETQYF TGTGCCAGCAGTCCTACCCCGGGACTCCTGGGGGAGACCCAGTACTTC
TRBJ1-4 NA 14 TRBV29-1 NA CSVREQGTNEKLFF TGCAGCGTGAGGGAGCAGGGTACTAATGAAAAACTGTTTTTT
TRBJ2-5 TRBD2 15 TRBV10-3 NA CAISENGRASETQYF TGTGCCATCAGTGAGAACGGGAGGGCCTCAGAGACCCAGTACTTC
TRBJ2-7 NA 13 TRBV5-1 once CASSLAGRSEQYF TGCGCCAGCAGCTTGGCCGGGCGGAGCGAGCAGTACTTC
TRBJ1-5 NA 17 TRBV2 NA CASSELRGPYSNQPQHF TGTGCCAGCAGTGAATTGCGGGGGCCATATAGCAATCAGCCCCAGCATTTT
TRBJ1-3 NA 17 TRBV12-2 NA CASREGQGKYNRNTIYF TGTGCAAGTCGCGAGGGACAGGGTAAGTACAATCGAAACACCATATATTTT
TRBJ2-7 TRBD2 15 TRBV15 NA CATSRVTSPSYEQYF TGTGCCACCAGCAGAGTGACTAGCCCATCCTACGAGCAGTACTTC
TRBJ1-5 NA 13 TRBV7-2 NA CASSSDRNQPQHF TGTGCCAGCAGCTCAGACAGAAATCAGCCCCAGCATTTT
TRBJ1-5 NA 16 TRBV27 NA CASSLTYRGANQPQHF TGTGCCAGCAGTTTAACTTATAGGGGGGCCAATCAGCCCCAGCATTTT